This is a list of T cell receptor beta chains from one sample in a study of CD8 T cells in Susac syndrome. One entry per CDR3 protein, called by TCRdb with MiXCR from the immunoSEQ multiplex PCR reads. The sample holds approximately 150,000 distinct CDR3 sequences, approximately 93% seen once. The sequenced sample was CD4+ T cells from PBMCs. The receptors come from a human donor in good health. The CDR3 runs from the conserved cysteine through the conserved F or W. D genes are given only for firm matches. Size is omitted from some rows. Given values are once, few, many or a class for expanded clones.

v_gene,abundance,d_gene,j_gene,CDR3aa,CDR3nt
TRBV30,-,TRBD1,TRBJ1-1,CAFGQAGTEAFF,TGTGCTTTTGGACAGGCCGGCACTGAAGCTTTCTTT
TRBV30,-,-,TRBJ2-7,CAWSISSSYEQYF,TGTGCCTGGAGTATTAGCAGCTCCTACGAGCAGTACTTC
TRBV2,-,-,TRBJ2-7,CASSVRPGGGEQYF,TGTGCCAGCAGTGTCCGGCCAGGGGGGGGCGAGCAGTACTTC
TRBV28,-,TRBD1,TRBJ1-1,CASNPPGGRTEAFF,TGTGCCAGCAACCCCCCAGGGGGCAGGACTGAAGCTTTCTTT
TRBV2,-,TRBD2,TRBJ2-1,CASSPGTSKVNEQFF,TGTGCCAGCAGTCCCGGGACTAGTAAGGTCAATGAGCAGTTCTTC
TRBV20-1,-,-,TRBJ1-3,CSGQATGNTIYF,TGCAGTGGCCAGGCGACGGGAAACACCATATATTTT
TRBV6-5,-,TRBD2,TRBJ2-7,CASSYSNRLAGVYEQYF,TGTGCCAGCAGTTACTCGAATCGTCTAGCGGGAGTATACGAGCAGTACTTC
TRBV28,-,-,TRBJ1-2,CASSLVDGDGYTF,TGTGCCAGCAGTCTTGTGGACGGAGATGGCTACACCTTC
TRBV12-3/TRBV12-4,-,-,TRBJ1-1,CASSLVGITNTEAFF,TGTGCCAGCAGTTTAGTTGGCATAACGAACACTGAAGCTTTCTTT
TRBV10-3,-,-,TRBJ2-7,CAISALDSFSYEQYF,TGTGCCATCAGTGCCTTAGACAGCTTCTCCTACGAGCAGTACTTC
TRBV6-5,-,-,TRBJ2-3,CASSLLGKATDTQYF,TGTGCCAGCAGTCTTTTAGGGAAAGCCACAGATACGCAGTATTTT
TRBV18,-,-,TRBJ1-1,CASSPGVNTEAFF,TGTGCCAGCTCACCGGGGGTGAACACTGAAGCTTTCTTT
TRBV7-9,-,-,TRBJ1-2,CASSLTVNYGYTF,TGTGCCAGCAGCCTAACAGTTAACTATGGCTACACCTTC
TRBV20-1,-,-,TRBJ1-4,CSARRTRPRAREKLFF,TGCAGTGCTAGGCGCACCCGACCGAGGGCGCGTGAAAAACTGTTTTTT
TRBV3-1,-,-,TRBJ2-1,CASSQAGAILSYNEQFF,TGTGCCAGCAGCCAAGCCGGGGCGATCCTCTCCTACAATGAGCAGTTCTTC
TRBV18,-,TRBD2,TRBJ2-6,CASSPLLALSSGANVLTF,TGTGCCAGCTCACCTTTACTAGCGTTGAGCTCTGGGGCCAACGTCCTGACTTTC
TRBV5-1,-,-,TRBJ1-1,CASSLVLDTTEAFF,TGCGCCAGCAGCTTGGTCCTTGACACGACTGAAGCTTTCTTT
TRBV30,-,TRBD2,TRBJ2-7,CAWSPGLVGYEQYF,TGTGCCTGGAGTCCTGGACTAGTGGGATACGAGCAGTACTTC
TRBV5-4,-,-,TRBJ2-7,CASSLALNYEQYF,TGTGCCAGCAGCTTGGCCTTGAATTACGAGCAGTACTTC
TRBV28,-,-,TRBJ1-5,CASSATRGNQPQHF,TGTGCCAGCAGTGCCACGAGGGGCAATCAGCCCCAGCATTTT
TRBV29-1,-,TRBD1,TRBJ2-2,CSVDLGQFTGELFF,TGCAGCGTTGACCTGGGACAGTTCACCGGGGAGCTGTTTTTT
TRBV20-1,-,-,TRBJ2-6,CSARVGSSGANVLTF,TGCAGTGCTAGAGTGGGTAGCTCTGGGGCCAACGTCCTGACTTTC
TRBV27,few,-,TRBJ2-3,CASSWKFASTDTQYF,TGTGCCAGCAGCTGGAAGTTTGCTAGCACAGATACGCAGTATTTT
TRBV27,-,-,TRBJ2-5,CASSLKARVGEGQETQYF,TGTGCCAGCAGTTTGAAAGCTCGGGTGGGAGAGGGCCAAGAGACCCAGTACTTC
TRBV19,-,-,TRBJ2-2,CASSSKGISTGELFF,TGTGCCAGTAGTTCCAAAGGTATCTCGACCGGGGAGCTGTTTTTT
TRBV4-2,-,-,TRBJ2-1,CASSLQARDSYNEQFF,TGTGCCAGCAGCCTCCAGGCCAGGGACTCCTACAATGAGCAGTTCTTC
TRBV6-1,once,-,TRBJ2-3,CASIEQGGISTDTQYF,TGTGCCAGCATTGAACAGGGAGGAATTAGCACAGATACGCAGTATTTT
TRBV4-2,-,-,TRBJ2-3,CASSQGRQSSTDTQYF,TGTGCCAGCAGCCAAGGGAGGCAGTCTAGCACAGATACGCAGTATTTT
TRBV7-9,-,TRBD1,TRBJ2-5,CASSLGTGVETQYF,TGTGCCAGCAGCTTAGGGACAGGGGTAGAGACCCAGTACTTC
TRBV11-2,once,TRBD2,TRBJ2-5,CASSFRRDYYQETQYF,TGTGCCAGCAGCTTTCGACGGGACTACTACCAAGAGACCCAGTACTTC
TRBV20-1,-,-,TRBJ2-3,CSPIHTDTQYF,TGCAGTCCCATCCACACAGATACGCAGTATTTT
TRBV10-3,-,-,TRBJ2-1,CAIRDYHGNEQFF,TGTGCCATCAGGGACTATCATGGCAATGAGCAGTTCTTC
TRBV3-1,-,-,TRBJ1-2,CASSQGPSSGTYYGYTF,TGTGCCAGCAGCCAAGGGCCCTCTTCCGGGACGTACTATGGCTACACCTTC
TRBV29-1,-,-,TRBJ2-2,CSFKRAGAGELFF,TGCAGCTTCAAGCGGGCCGGGGCCGGGGAGCTGTTTTTT
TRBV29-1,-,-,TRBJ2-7,CSVEDTAEQYF,TGCAGCGTTGAAGATACGGCCGAGCAGTACTTC
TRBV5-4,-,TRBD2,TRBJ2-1,CASSGGTSGTKGQFF,TGTGCCAGCAGCGGCGGGACTAGCGGGACCAAGGGGCAGTTCTTC
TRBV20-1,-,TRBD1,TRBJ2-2,CSASGRQGTGELFF,TGCAGTGCTAGTGGCAGACAGGGGACCGGGGAGCTGTTTTTT
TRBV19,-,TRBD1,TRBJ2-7,CASSIGQGTYEQYF,TGTGCCAGTAGTATAGGACAGGGAACCTACGAGCAGTACTTC
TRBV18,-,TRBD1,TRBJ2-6,CASSLWDRDSTSGANVLTF,TGTGCCAGCTCACTCTGGGACAGGGATTCTACCTCTGGGGCCAACGTCCTGACTTTC
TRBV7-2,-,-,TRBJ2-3,CASSPEGWGRGTDTQYF,TGTGCCAGCAGCCCCGAGGGCTGGGGTCGGGGCACAGATACGCAGTATTTT
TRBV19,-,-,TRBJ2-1,CASRTNHGTYNEQFF,TGTGCCAGTAGAACTAATCACGGGACCTACAATGAGCAGTTCTTC
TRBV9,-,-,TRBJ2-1,CASSAQGQRNNEQFF,TGTGCCAGCAGCGCCCAGGGACAACGGAACAATGAGCAGTTCTTC
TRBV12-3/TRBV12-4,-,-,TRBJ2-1,CASSLLMMNEQFF,TGTGCCAGCAGTCTCCTAATGATGAATGAGCAGTTCTTC
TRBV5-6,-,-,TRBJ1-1,CASSLPPGRTNTEAFF,TGTGCCAGCAGCTTGCCTCCGGGACGGACTAACACTGAAGCTTTCTTT
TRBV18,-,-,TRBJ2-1,CASSPYIQSSYNEQFF,TGTGCCAGCTCACCATATATCCAGAGCTCCTACAATGAGCAGTTCTTC
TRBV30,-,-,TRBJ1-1,CAWSGAEGKTFF,TGTGCCTGGAGTGGTGCGGAAGGGAAGACTTTCTTT
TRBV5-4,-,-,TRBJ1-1,CASSPTGPDTEAFF,TGTGCCAGCAGCCCGACAGGACCGGACACTGAAGCTTTCTTT
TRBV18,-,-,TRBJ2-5,CASSPPPRETQYF,TGTGCCAGCTCACCCCCCCCTCGGGAGACCCAGTACTTC
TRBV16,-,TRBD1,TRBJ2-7,CASSQSGRGLYEQYF,TGTGCCAGCAGCCAATCGGGCAGGGGGCTTTACGAGCAGTACTTC
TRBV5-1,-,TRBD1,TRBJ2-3,CASHRDRDTQYF,TGCGCCAGCCACCGGGACAGGGATACGCAGTATTTT
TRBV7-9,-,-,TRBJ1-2,CASSLYREGGYTF,TGTGCCAGCAGCTTATACCGCGAAGGTGGCTACACCTTC
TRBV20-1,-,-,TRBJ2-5,CSAYQETQYF,TGCAGTGCTTACCAAGAGACCCAGTACTTC
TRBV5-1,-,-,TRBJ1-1,CASSFVMNTEAFF,TGCGCCAGCAGCTTCGTGATGAACACTGAAGCTTTCTTT
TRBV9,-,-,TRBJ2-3,CASSVEALDTQYF,TGTGCCAGCAGCGTAGAGGCCTTAGATACGCAGTATTTT
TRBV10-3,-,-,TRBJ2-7,CAIRTGVTYEQYF,TGTGCCATCAGGACGGGGGTTACCTACGAGCAGTACTTC
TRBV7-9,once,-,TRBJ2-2,CASSLGGTAGELFF,TGTGCCAGCAGCTTAGGGGGGACGGCCGGGGAGCTGTTTTTT
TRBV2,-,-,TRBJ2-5,CATGLSGYGETQYF,TGTGCCACCGGACTTTCAGGGTACGGAGAAACTCAGTACTTC
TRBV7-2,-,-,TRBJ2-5,CASSLGGSWGQETQYF,TGTGCCAGCAGCTTAGGGGGGTCCTGGGGGCAAGAGACCCAGTACTTC
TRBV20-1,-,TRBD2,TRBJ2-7,CSASTGLAGDYEQYF,TGCAGTGCTAGTACGGGACTAGCGGGAGACTACGAGCAGTACTTC